The clone carrying this TCR beta chain has at least ten counts. The antigen is not known. This specimen belongs to a study of T cells in Graves' hyperthyroidism and ophthalmopathy. The study excluded patients with uncontrolled infection, other autoimmune disease, pregnancy or lactation. Each 10 ml fresh peripheral blood draw supplied the PBMCs. Study findings and constraints: It was a median roughly 6.5 months before onset that the model predicted ophthalmopathy. Clonotypes that were expanded in thyroid above 0.001 mostly appeared in blood too.

The CDR3 runs to 14 residues. V was pared by 6 bases and J by 4 bases, with 7 bases of the junction left unmatched. Template material for amplifying TCR beta CDR3 regions consisted of RNA transcripts. HTBI primers were used for first-round RT-PCR of the TCR CDR3. TCRdb reprocessed the multiplex PCR reads with MiXCR, giving one entry per CDR3 protein. The sample yields around 290,000 distinct CDR3 sequences, approximately 15% seen once. The sequenced material came from blood. The sequence derives from a woman in her thirties or forties with Graves' hyperthyroidism. The gene calls are TRBV12-3 or TRBV12-4 and TRBJ1-2; TRBD1 agrees at 8 bases. This chain's CDR3 is CASSRGQGRYGYTF. CDR3 nucleotide sequence: TGTGCCAGCAGCCGTGGACAGGGCCGCTATGGCTACACCTTC.